This is a list of T cell receptor beta chains from one sample in a study of blood T cell repertoires in COVID-19. Sequencing was performed with immunoSEQ multiplex PCR; in TCRdb, only in-frame clones are kept and a portion is missing. Among under 95,000 clones, approximately 87% were seen once, and the ten largest hold around a sixth. Sequenced input: peripheral blood. The receptors stem from a man at least 80 years old in a cohort sampled during active COVID-19. CDR3s include the opening cysteine and the closing phenylalanine or tryptophan. Fields, in order: CDR3 protein, CDR3 DNA, D gene, V gene, clone size, J gene. D genes are given only for firm matches. Size values are once, few and many counts, or a class for expanded clones, and some rows have none.

CDR3aa: CASNQQGANYEQYF; CDR3nt: TGTGCCAGCAATCAACAGGGGGCGAACTACGAGCAGTACTTC; d_gene: TRBD1; v_gene: TRBV6-6; abundance: -; j_gene: TRBJ2-7
CDR3aa: CASSPGGNDSPLHF; CDR3nt: TGCGCCAGCAGCCCAGGGGGCAATGATTCACCCCTCCACTTT; d_gene: TRBD1; v_gene: TRBV5-1; abundance: -; j_gene: TRBJ1-6
CDR3aa: CASSYSMVRETQYF; CDR3nt: TGTGCCAGCAGTTACTCGATGGTACGGGAGACCCAGTACTTC; d_gene: -; v_gene: TRBV6-5; abundance: -; j_gene: TRBJ2-5
CDR3aa: CASSLWALNTNTEAFF; CDR3nt: TGTGCCAGCAGTTTATGGGCCCTTAATACGAACACTGAAGCTTTCTTT; d_gene: -; v_gene: TRBV28; abundance: few; j_gene: TRBJ1-1
CDR3aa: CASSYSAGGFTEQYF; CDR3nt: TGTGCCAGCAGTTACTCGGCAGGGGGCTTTACCGAGCAGTACTTC; d_gene: TRBD1; v_gene: TRBV6-5; abundance: -; j_gene: TRBJ2-7
CDR3aa: CASSLVAGGSNNEQFF; CDR3nt: TGTGCCAGCAGCTTAGTAGCGGGGGGGTCCAACAATGAGCAGTTCTTC; d_gene: TRBD2; v_gene: TRBV7-2; abundance: -; j_gene: TRBJ2-1
CDR3aa: CASSLTGGGGTEAFF; CDR3nt: TGCGCCAGCAGCTTGACAGGGGGCGGCGGCACTGAAGCTTTCTTT; d_gene: TRBD1; v_gene: TRBV5-1; abundance: -; j_gene: TRBJ1-1
CDR3aa: CASSLTGGSMAGELFF; CDR3nt: TGTGCCAGCAGTTTAACGGGGGGTAGTATGGCCGGGGAGCTGTTTTTT; d_gene: TRBD2; v_gene: TRBV6-5; abundance: -; j_gene: TRBJ2-2
CDR3aa: CASSYLDVRGKQETQYF; CDR3nt: TGTGCCAGCAGTTACCTGGACGTCAGGGGAAAACAAGAGACCCAGTACTTC; d_gene: -; v_gene: TRBV5-6; abundance: few; j_gene: TRBJ2-5
CDR3aa: CASSVDYRPAGGHSGANVLTF; CDR3nt: TGTGCCAGCAGTGTAGACTATCGGCCAGCGGGGGGACACTCTGGGGCCAACGTCCTGACTTTC; d_gene: TRBD2; v_gene: TRBV2; abundance: -; j_gene: TRBJ2-6
CDR3aa: CASSSLGGATNEKLFF; CDR3nt: TGTGCCAGCAGCTCCCTAGGGGGGGCAACTAATGAAAAACTGTTTTTT; d_gene: -; v_gene: TRBV7-2; abundance: -; j_gene: TRBJ1-4
CDR3aa: CASSIGTPVYSNQPQHF; CDR3nt: TGTGCCAGTAGTATAGGGACACCCGTCTATAGCAATCAGCCCCAGCATTTT; d_gene: -; v_gene: TRBV19; abundance: once; j_gene: TRBJ1-5
CDR3aa: CASSYDFDTGELFF; CDR3nt: TGTGCCAGCAGTTACGACTTCGACACCGGGGAGCTGTTTTTT; d_gene: -; v_gene: TRBV6-5; abundance: -; j_gene: TRBJ2-2
CDR3aa: CASSKSEADTQYF; CDR3nt: TGTGCCAGCAGCAAGAGTGAGGCAGATACGCAGTATTTT; d_gene: -; v_gene: TRBV11-2; abundance: once; j_gene: TRBJ2-3
CDR3aa: CASRPRGNQPQHF; CDR3nt: TGTGCCAGCAGACCCCGAGGGAACCAGCCCCAGCATTTT; d_gene: -; v_gene: TRBV6-7; abundance: -; j_gene: TRBJ1-5
CDR3aa: CATSNRQGNQPQHF; CDR3nt: TGTGCCACCAGCAACCGACAGGGCAATCAGCCCCAGCATTTT; d_gene: -; v_gene: TRBV15; abundance: -; j_gene: TRBJ1-5
CDR3aa: CASSQGVQLNTEAFF; CDR3nt: TGTGCCAGCAGCCAGGGGGTACAGTTGAACACTGAAGCTTTCTTT; d_gene: TRBD1; v_gene: TRBV7-2; abundance: once; j_gene: TRBJ1-1
CDR3aa: CASSIVVGQGIQETQYF; CDR3nt: TGTGCCAGTAGTATAGTGGTCGGACAGGGGATCCAAGAGACCCAGTACTTC; d_gene: TRBD1; v_gene: TRBV19; abundance: -; j_gene: TRBJ2-5
CDR3aa: CASSEMLAANTGELFF; CDR3nt: TGTGCCAGCAGTGAGATGCTAGCGGCGAACACCGGGGAGCTGTTTTTT; d_gene: TRBD2; v_gene: TRBV6-1; abundance: -; j_gene: TRBJ2-2
CDR3aa: CAISEGTADLEQFF; CDR3nt: TGTGCCATCAGTGAAGGGACTGCGGATCTTGAGCAGTTCTTC; d_gene: -; v_gene: TRBV10-3; abundance: once; j_gene: TRBJ2-1
CDR3aa: CASSRTDGNTDTQYF; CDR3nt: TGTGCCAGCTCACGGACAGACGGGAACACAGATACGCAGTATTTT; d_gene: -; v_gene: TRBV18; abundance: -; j_gene: TRBJ2-3
CDR3aa: CASSASVSGANVLTF; CDR3nt: TGTGCCAGCAGCGCAAGCGTCTCTGGGGCCAACGTCCTGACTTTC; d_gene: -; v_gene: TRBV9; abundance: -; j_gene: TRBJ2-6
CDR3aa: CASSVGSGGLSYEQYF; CDR3nt: TGTGCCAGCAGCGTAGGCTCGGGGGGCCTCTCCTACGAGCAGTACTTC; d_gene: -; v_gene: TRBV9; abundance: -; j_gene: TRBJ2-7
CDR3aa: CASSYGRGSNQPQHF; CDR3nt: TGTGCCAGCAGTTACGGCCGGGGAAGCAATCAGCCCCAGCATTTT; d_gene: -; v_gene: TRBV6-2/TRBV6-3; abundance: -; j_gene: TRBJ1-5
CDR3aa: CASTEIGQVYNEQFF; CDR3nt: TGTGCCAGCACCGAGATTGGGCAGGTGTACAATGAGCAGTTCTTC; d_gene: -; v_gene: TRBV5-4; abundance: -; j_gene: TRBJ2-1
CDR3aa: CASRTRADRDNIQYF; CDR3nt: TGTGCCAGCAGAACAAGGGCCGACAGGGATAACATTCAGTACTTC; d_gene: TRBD1; v_gene: TRBV6-1; abundance: -; j_gene: TRBJ2-4
CDR3aa: CASSPSPGQETQYF; CDR3nt: TGTGCCAGCTCACCTTCTCCGGGGCAAGAGACCCAGTACTTC; d_gene: -; v_gene: TRBV18; abundance: -; j_gene: TRBJ2-5
CDR3aa: CASSWDRGSENIQYF; CDR3nt: TGTGCCAGCAGTTGGGACAGGGGATCGGAAAACATTCAGTACTTC; d_gene: TRBD1; v_gene: TRBV2; abundance: few; j_gene: TRBJ2-4
CDR3aa: CASSLEGEYHQPQHF; CDR3nt: TGCGCCAGCAGTTTAGAAGGGGAATATCATCAGCCCCAGCATTTT; d_gene: -; v_gene: TRBV5-1; abundance: -; j_gene: TRBJ1-5
CDR3aa: CATSRDLADGYTF; CDR3nt: TGTGCCACCAGCAGAGATCTGGCGGATGGCTACACCTTC; d_gene: -; v_gene: TRBV15; abundance: -; j_gene: TRBJ1-2
CDR3aa: CASSPQLISGNTIYF; CDR3nt: TGTGCCAGCAGTCCTCAACTCATATCTGGAAACACCATATATTTT; d_gene: -; v_gene: TRBV28; abundance: -; j_gene: TRBJ1-3
CDR3aa: CASSQRQGADEKLFF; CDR3nt: TGCGCCAGCAGCCAGCGACAGGGGGCGGATGAAAAACTGTTTTTT; d_gene: TRBD1; v_gene: TRBV4-1; abundance: -; j_gene: TRBJ1-4
CDR3aa: CASTRSPGQGLNTGELFF; CDR3nt: TGTGCCAGTACCCGTAGCCCCGGACAGGGCCTTAACACCGGGGAGCTGTTTTTT; d_gene: TRBD1; v_gene: TRBV19; abundance: -; j_gene: TRBJ2-2
CDR3aa: CASSLGSLRGGGAQYF; CDR3nt: TGTGCCAGCAGCTTAGGTTCACTGCGGGGGGGCGGGGCCCAGTACTTC; d_gene: TRBD2; v_gene: TRBV7-2; abundance: -; j_gene: TRBJ2-5
CDR3aa: CASSTSRLEGETQYF; CDR3nt: TGTGCCAGCAGCACCTCCCGACTAGAGGGGGAGACCCAGTACTTC; d_gene: -; v_gene: TRBV2; abundance: -; j_gene: TRBJ2-5
CDR3aa: CASSQSRQGTGELFF; CDR3nt: TGCGCCAGCAGTCAATCCCGACAGGGGACCGGGGAGCTGTTTTTT; d_gene: TRBD1; v_gene: TRBV23-1; abundance: -; j_gene: TRBJ2-2
CDR3aa: CASSPGWGTANTGELFF; CDR3nt: TGTGCCAGCTCACCAGGATGGGGGACAGCGAACACCGGGGAGCTGTTTTTT; d_gene: TRBD1; v_gene: TRBV18; abundance: -; j_gene: TRBJ2-2
CDR3aa: CASRINGGEKLFF; CDR3nt: TGTGCCAGTAGAATCAATGGAGGTGAAAAACTGTTTTTT; d_gene: -; v_gene: TRBV19; abundance: -; j_gene: TRBJ1-4
CDR3aa: CASSSGTGGFRETQYF; CDR3nt: TGTGCCAGCAGCTCCGGGACAGGGGGATTTCGGGAGACCCAGTACTTC; d_gene: TRBD1; v_gene: TRBV5-4; abundance: once; j_gene: TRBJ2-5
CDR3aa: CASSPGSGGIDNEQFF; CDR3nt: TGTGCCAGCAGCCCAGGCTCGGGGGGTATAGACAATGAGCAGTTCTTC; d_gene: TRBD2; v_gene: TRBV3-1/TRBV3-2; abundance: once; j_gene: TRBJ2-1
CDR3aa: CASIQQGNYGYTF; CDR3nt: TGTGCCAGCATTCAACAGGGAAACTATGGCTACACCTTC; d_gene: -; v_gene: TRBV2; abundance: -; j_gene: TRBJ1-2
CDR3aa: CASTPGQGAEKLFF; CDR3nt: TGCGCCAGCACCCCGGGACAGGGGGCAGAAAAACTGTTTTTT; d_gene: TRBD1; v_gene: TRBV5-1; abundance: -; j_gene: TRBJ1-4
CDR3aa: CASSQDVEGEQFF; CDR3nt: TGTGCCAGCAGCCAAGACGTCGAGGGTGAGCAGTTCTTC; d_gene: -; v_gene: TRBV14; abundance: -; j_gene: TRBJ2-1
CDR3aa: CASSPRTGRTYEQYF; CDR3nt: TGCGCCAGCAGCCCCAGGACAGGGAGGACGTACGAGCAGTACTTC; d_gene: TRBD1; v_gene: TRBV5-1; abundance: -; j_gene: TRBJ2-7